The rows below give T cell receptor beta chains drawn from one sample of a study of cytomegalovirus exposure and HLA in healthy donors. TCRdb's copy holds only in-frame clones and misses some; the assay was immunoSEQ multiplex PCR. The table includes about 190,000 clones, over 70% detected once. The sequenced sample consisted of PBMCs. Receptors were obtained from a middle-aged man in good health and CMV-seropositive. CDR3s include the opening cysteine and the closing phenylalanine or tryptophan. Fields, in order: J gene, D gene, clone size, V gene, CDR3 protein, CDR3 DNA. D genes are given only for firm matches. A row's size may be missing; if present it is once, few, many or a size class.

TRBJ2-6,-,-,TRBV29-1,CSVTASGANVLTF,TGCAGCGTTACAGCTTCTGGGGCCAACGTCCTGACTTTC
TRBJ2-7,-,-,TRBV27,CASLLHRDSYEQYF,TGTGCCAGCCTACTCCACAGGGACTCCTACGAGCAGTACTTC
TRBJ2-7,-,-,TRBV6-5,CASSYLRLGIAYEQYF,TGTGCCAGCAGTTACCTTAGACTAGGGATAGCCTACGAGCAGTACTTC
TRBJ1-1,-,-,TRBV19,CASILQAQTNTEAFF,TGTGCCAGTATCCTACAGGCACAGACGAACACTGAAGCTTTCTTT
TRBJ1-1,TRBD1,-,TRBV7-9,CASSSPPGQGNTEAFF,TGTGCCAGCAGCTCCCCTCCGGGACAGGGGAACACTGAAGCTTTCTTT
TRBJ1-1,TRBD1,-,TRBV6-5,CASSYGTGGTEAFF,TGTGCCAGCAGTTACGGGACAGGGGGCACTGAAGCTTTCTTT
TRBJ2-7,TRBD1,-,TRBV5-6,CASSRKGDSLYEQYF,TGTGCCAGCAGCCGTAAGGGGGACAGCTTGTACGAGCAGTACTTC
TRBJ2-7,TRBD1,-,TRBV5-4,CASSKGTGTVEQYF,TGTGCCAGCAGCAAAGGGACAGGGACGGTCGAGCAGTACTTC
TRBJ2-3,-,-,TRBV5-1,CASTPLSSRDTQYF,TGCGCCAGCACCCCCTTGTCTAGCCGCGATACGCAGTATTTT
TRBJ2-1,TRBD2,-,TRBV27,CASSSPRTSGRSEQFF,TGTGCCAGCAGTTCTCCTAGGACTAGCGGGAGGAGCGAGCAGTTCTTC
TRBJ2-1,-,-,TRBV19,CASSSWPNEQFF,TGTGCCAGTAGTTCCTGGCCGAATGAGCAGTTCTTC
TRBJ2-6,-,-,TRBV19,CASSAKTRANGLTF,TGTGCCAGTAGTGCTAAGACTAGGGCCAACGGCCTGACTTTC
TRBJ2-7,TRBD1,-,TRBV18,CASSPGTGKGEQYF,TGTGCCAGCTCACCAGGGACAGGGAAGGGCGAGCAGTACTTC
TRBJ2-1,-,-,TRBV4-2,CASSRRLLGDNEQFF,TGTGCCAGCAGCCGCAGACTACTCGGGGACAATGAGCAGTTCTTC
TRBJ1-1,-,-,TRBV7-9,CASSLESGYTEAFF,TGTGCCAGCAGCTTAGAATCGGGGTACACTGAAGCTTTCTTT
TRBJ2-2,-,-,TRBV18,CASSPVQGMNTGELFF,TGTGCCAGCTCACCAGTTCAGGGGATGAACACCGGGGAGCTGTTTTTT
TRBJ2-1,-,-,TRBV5-1,CASSLEAGMYNEQFF,TGCGCCAGCAGCTTAGAGGCAGGGATGTACAATGAGCAGTTCTTC
TRBJ2-1,TRBD2,few,TRBV4-3,CASSQDPPLAGGNEQFF,TGCGCCAGCAGCCAAGATCCCCCGCTAGCGGGAGGCAATGAGCAGTTCTTC
TRBJ2-3,-,-,TRBV27,CASSSPLTDTQYF,TGTGCCAGCAGTTCTCCTCTCACAGATACGCAGTATTTT
TRBJ1-1,TRBD1,-,TRBV7-6,CASSSYDRGEAFF,TGTGCCAGCAGCTCGTACGACAGGGGCGAAGCTTTCTTT
TRBJ1-1,-,-,TRBV5-4,CASSRQQANTEAFF,TGTGCCAGCAGCAGACAACAGGCGAACACTGAAGCTTTCTTT
TRBJ1-2,-,-,TRBV6-1,CASSEAGGGRGYTF,TGTGCCAGCAGTGAAGCAGGTGGAGGGAGAGGCTACACCTTC
TRBJ2-3,TRBD1,-,TRBV5-1,CASRGQTLSATQYF,TGCGCCAGCAGGGGACAGACGTTGAGTGCTACGCAGTATTTT
TRBJ1-1,-,-,TRBV4-1,CASSHIARGGAEAFF,TGCGCCAGCAGCCATATCGCCCGGGGGGGGGCCGAAGCTTTCTTT
TRBJ1-1,-,-,TRBV27,CASSPRVGNTEAFF,TGTGCCAGCAGTCCCCGGGTCGGGAACACTGAAGCTTTCTTT
TRBJ1-4,-,-,TRBV5-1,CASSLDGRPEYEKLFF,TGCGCCAGCAGCTTGGATGGGCGTCCAGAATATGAAAAACTGTTTTTT
TRBJ1-2,-,-,TRBV5-1,CASSLVAGSNYGYTF,TGCGCCAGCAGCTTGGTGGCAGGGTCCAACTATGGCTACACCTTC
TRBJ1-6,-,-,TRBV4-1,CASSLQMGGAANSPLHF,TGCGCCAGCAGCCTGCAGATGGGGGGGGCGGCCAATTCACCCCTCCACTTT
TRBJ1-2,-,-,TRBV2,CASSAGMAYGYTF,TGTGCCAGCAGTGCGGGAATGGCCTATGGCTACACCTTC
TRBJ2-7,-,-,TRBV28,CASSQQKTNEQYF,TGTGCCAGCAGTCAACAGAAGACCAACGAGCAGTACTTC
TRBJ2-5,-,-,TRBV5-4,CASSLRERGQETQYF,TGTGCCAGCAGCTTGCGGGAAAGGGGGCAAGAGACCCAGTACTTC
TRBJ1-2,-,-,TRBV7-9,CASSLEGVPANYGYTF,TGTGCCAGCAGCTTAGAAGGGGTCCCCGCTAACTATGGCTACACCTTC
TRBJ2-1,-,-,TRBV5-8,CASSLLLAFRNEQFF,TGTGCCAGCAGCTTGCTCCTAGCATTCCGCAATGAGCAGTTCTTC
TRBJ1-1,-,-,TRBV19,CASTPRGGMEGLKKTEAFF,TGTGCCAGTACCCCACGGGGGGGGATGGAGGGTTTGAAGAAAACTGAAGCTTTCTTT
TRBJ1-5,TRBD1,once,TRBV6-5,CASSRQGNQPQHF,TGTGCCAGCAGCCGACAGGGTAATCAGCCCCAGCATTTT
TRBJ1-5,-,-,TRBV27,CASSRERDNQPQHF,TGTGCCAGCAGTAGAGAACGTGACAATCAGCCCCAGCATTTT
TRBJ1-2,-,-,TRBV19,CASSMGHRANYGYTF,TGTGCCAGTAGTATGGGGCACCGAGCTAACTATGGCTACACCTTC
TRBJ2-5,TRBD1,-,TRBV7-9,CASSPTGAPQETQYF,TGTGCCAGCAGCCCCACAGGGGCTCCTCAAGAGACCCAGTACTTC
TRBJ2-1,-,-,TRBV20-1,CSAGGYNEQFF,TGCAGTGCTGGGGGGTACAATGAGCAGTTCTTC
TRBJ2-7,TRBD2,once,TRBV2,CASSLGLAGVHEQYF,TGTGCCAGCAGTCTGGGACTAGCGGGAGTCCACGAGCAGTACTTC
TRBJ1-3,TRBD1,-,TRBV19,CATSSGTGTGNTIYF,TGTGCCACCAGCTCCGGGACAGGGACCGGAAACACCATATATTTT
TRBJ2-5,TRBD1,-,TRBV7-9,CATTTQGARETQYF,TGTGCCACCACGACGCAGGGGGCGCGAGAGACCCAGTACTTC
TRBJ1-5,TRBD1,-,TRBV14,CASSKTGLNQPQHF,TGTGCCAGCAGCAAGACAGGGCTCAATCAGCCCCAGCATTTT
TRBJ2-2,-,-,TRBV5-1,CASSDMPTGANTGELFF,TGCGCCAGCAGCGATATGCCGACAGGTGCCAACACCGGGGAGCTGTTTTTT
TRBJ2-5,-,-,TRBV9,CASSVEAGAVQETQYF,TGTGCCAGCAGCGTAGAGGCAGGGGCGGTCCAAGAGACCCAGTACTTC
TRBJ2-7,-,-,TRBV19,CASSPLLGGSVEYTAYEQYF,TGTGCCAGTAGTCCTCTGTTGGGGGGATCCGTGGAATACACCGCCTACGAGCAGTACTTC
TRBJ1-2,-,-,TRBV11-2,CASSLGAGSYGYTF,TGTGCCAGCAGCTTAGGCGCGGGTAGCTATGGCTACACCTTC
TRBJ1-2,-,once,TRBV6-1,CASTAAGYTF,TGTGCCAGCACCGCGGCCGGCTACACCTTC
TRBJ2-1,-,-,TRBV11-2,CASSLFETGFSYNEQFF,TGTGCCAGCAGCTTATTCGAGACAGGCTTCTCCTACAATGAGCAGTTCTTC
TRBJ1-4,TRBD1,-,TRBV2,CASRPGTGINEKLFF,TGTGCCAGCCGCCCCGGGACAGGGATTAATGAAAAACTGTTTTTT
TRBJ2-5,-,-,TRBV2,CASGPPETQYF,TGTGCCAGCGGGCCCCCAGAGACCCAGTACTTC
TRBJ1-2,-,few,TRBV7-2,CASSLGGGARGYGYTF,TGTGCCAGCAGCTTAGGTGGGGGGGCTCGGGGGTATGGCTACACCTTC
TRBJ2-1,TRBD2,-,TRBV11-3,CASSSVAGSSYNEQFF,TGTGCCAGCAGCTCGGTAGCGGGTAGCTCCTACAATGAGCAGTTCTTC
TRBJ2-7,-,-,TRBV11-2,CASSLGGTSSYEQYF,TGTGCCAGCAGCTTAGGAGGGACTTCTTCCTACGAGCAGTACTTC
TRBJ2-6,-,-,TRBV13,CASSPRWGLGANVLTF,TGTGCCAGCAGCCCTAGGTGGGGGCTTGGGGCCAACGTCCTGACTTTC
TRBJ2-5,-,-,TRBV7-2,CASGLSTSSQTQYF,TGTGCCAGCGGCTTATCAACTAGCTCTCAGACCCAGTACTTC
TRBJ2-5,TRBD1,-,TRBV6-6,CASSYQTGGGEQYF,TGTGCCAGCAGTTATCAAACAGGGGGTGGGGAGCAGTACTTC